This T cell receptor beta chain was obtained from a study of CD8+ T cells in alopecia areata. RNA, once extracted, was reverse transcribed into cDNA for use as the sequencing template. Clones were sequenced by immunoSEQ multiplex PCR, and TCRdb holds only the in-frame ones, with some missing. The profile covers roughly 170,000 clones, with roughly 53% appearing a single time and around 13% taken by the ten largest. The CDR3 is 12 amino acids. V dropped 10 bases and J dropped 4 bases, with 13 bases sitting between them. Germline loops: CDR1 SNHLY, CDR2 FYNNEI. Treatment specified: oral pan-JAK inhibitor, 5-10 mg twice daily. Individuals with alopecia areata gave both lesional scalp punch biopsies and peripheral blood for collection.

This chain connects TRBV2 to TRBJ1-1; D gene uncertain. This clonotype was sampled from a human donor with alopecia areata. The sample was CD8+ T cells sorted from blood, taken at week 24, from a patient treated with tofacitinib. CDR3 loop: CAILSSPTEAFF. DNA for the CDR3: TGTGCCATCTTGAGTAGCCCCACTGAAGCTTTCTTT.